A selection of T cell receptor beta chains follows, all from one sample in a study of metastatic and nonmetastatic thyroid tumors. TCRdb recomputed clones from the PCR reads via MiXCR. The table shows about 53,000 clones, with roughly 20% occurring only once. Sequencing was carried out using blood. The origin of the receptors is a female donor with papillary thyroid cancer or a benign thyroid nodule (not recorded which). Some clones in this sample may be carry-over from other donors' samples. Each CDR3 is given with its conserved first and last residue. The order of the fields is V gene, CDR3 protein.

>TRBV24-1
CATSDPGQGLGYGYTF
>TRBV11-2
CASSLAGLSVGYTF
>TRBV7-9
CASSSGENIQYF
>TRBV15
CATSRDWPIDTQYF
>TRBV7-9
CASSTQDSNQPQHF
>TRBV18
CASSPQEYQETQYF
>TRBV7-9
CASSIAGGTGELFF
>TRBV6-5
CASSYVETGELFF
>TRBV7-8
CASSLGQPQLPYGYTF
>TRBV14
CASSQSSGGSNQPQHF
>TRBV28
CASIPGTGAYEQYF
>TRBV5-1
CASSWVVTATYEQYF
>TRBV5-1
CASTTGQGTDTQYF
>TRBV2
CASSEYRANEQYF
>TRBV4-2
CASSARTSGRVNEQFF
>TRBV27
CASSFRGRNQPQHF
>TRBV18
CASSPRRPTGELFF
>TRBV28
CASIPGRYNSPLHF
>TRBV27
CASSLFPATGGLSSYNEQFF
>TRBV5-1
CASSSEGREGETQYF
>TRBV19
CASSRTSGSYEQYF
>TRBV28
CASSPSEVFTGELLF
>TRBV28
CASSAAGPLNYEQYF
>TRBV7-9
CASSFTYEQYF
>TRBV29-1
CSVGGVTEAFF
>TRBV3-1
CASSRGGSSYEQYF
>TRBV10-3
CAISVTGDYEQYF
>TRBV6-6
CASSYSMGRNRYGYTF
>TRBV5-4
CAGYSPSTDTQYF
>TRBV5-1
CASRTGARDYGYTF
>TRBV11-2
CASSKTRDSALPQYF
>TRBV3-1
CASSQLAVVPDTQCF
>TRBV5-4
CASSSTGTANSPLHF
>TRBV3-1
CASSQAVDGYTF
>TRBV5-1
CASSLEGRQNTEAFF
>TRBV28
CASRTDSWANVLTF
>TRBV6-5
CASSYSGSQLDEQFF
>TRBV5-6
CASSLVGSNYGYTF
>TRBV19
CASSRGNEQFF
>TRBV5-6
CASSFPGRLANTGELFF
>TRBV10-3
CAISESDSLYF
>TRBV18
CASSPIKGRVNTEAFF
>TRBV19
CSSSVWDKPNSGELFF
>TRBV20-1
CSAPTPERNTEAFF
>TRBV28
CASRTYREGGNQPQHF
>TRBV15
CATSRGGVGTEAFF
>TRBV28
CASSLGWGNKRRNTEAFF
>TRBV29-1
CSVDPRGGKSYNEQFF
>TRBV7-2
CASSLGQGYNSPLHF
>TRBV12-3/TRBV12-4
CASSLGRIQETQYF
>TRBV18
CASSPSRQVAWSYQPQHF
>TRBV20-1
CSARLTVWLNEQFF
>TRBV7-8
CASSLGVPGLAGNEQYF
>TRBV5-1
CASSLVTGGGYNSPLHF
>TRBV6-1
CASSRQGLNSPLHF
>TRBV7-2
CASSLVGYGYTF
>TRBV20-1
CSARPSGRLAKNIQYF
>TRBV3-1
CASSQRAVTNEKLFF
>TRBV30
CGWRATERNRYEQYF
>TRBV20-1
CSANPPLSGGRDTQYF